The 21 T cell receptor beta chains reported below all come from one sample, sequenced in a study of CD8 T cells in Susac syndrome. RNA, at about 0.45 to 1 ug, was reverse transcribed with random hexamers. Each CDR3 protein is one row after TCRdb ran MiXCR on the immunoSEQ multiplex PCR reads. The table has about 140,000 distinct CDR3 sequences, 85% to 95% seen once. Sequenced material: CD4+ T cells from PBMCs. These receptors all come from a human donor with multiple sclerosis.

This sequence joins TRBV5-1 and TRBJ1-1, with 8 bases that match TRBD1. The CDR3 loop spans 16 amino acids. After removal of 4 bases from V and 5 bases from J, the junction contained 13 bases not matched to a gene. CDR1 and CDR2 from the germline V gene are SGHRS and YFSETQ. CDR3 in amino acids: CASSPTGTGFRTEAFF. CDR3 coding DNA: TGCGCCAGCAGCCCGACAGGGACAGGTTTCAGAACTGAAGCTTTCTTT.

The genes are TRBV20-1 and TRBJ1-1; D ambiguous. V shed 3 bases and J shed 8 bases, with 16 bases lying between them. Per germline, CDR1 DFQATT and CDR2 SNEGSKA (reference sequence). The CDR3 length is 13 residues. CDR3 in amino acids: CSASGTRAPEAFF. The CDR3 region has the DNA TGCAGTGCTAGCGGTACTCGCGCTCCAGAAGCTTTCTTT.

The chain recombines TRBV30 with TRBJ1-1; possible D gene TRBD1, 5 bases. The CDR3 totals 13 residues. CDR1 GTSNPN and CDR2 SVGIG come from the germline V gene (reference sequence). Trimming removed 4 bases from V and 2 bases from J, with 11 bases in between. CDR3 region: CAWNRQINTEAFF. The DNA for the CDR3 is TGTGCCTGGAATAGACAGATAAACACTGAAGCTTTCTTT.

This chain joins TRBV20-1 and TRBJ2-5; D is perhaps TRBD1 (5 bases). V dropped 4 bases and J dropped 2 bases, with 8 bases sitting between them. The germline gives CDR1 DFQATT, CDR2 SNEGSKA (reference sequence). CDR3 length equals 12 residues. The CDR3 region has the DNA TGCAGTGCTACCGGACAACAAGAGACCCAGTACTTC. Translating it yields CSATGQQETQYF.

This rearrangement joins TRBV7-8 to TRBJ2-1; 14 nucleotides line up with TRBD2. Germline V lookup: CDR1 SGHVS, CDR2 FQNEAQ. The CDR3 spans 16 residues. Unmatched junction bases numbered 8, after V lost 4 bases and J lost 9 bases. CDR3 nucleotides: TGTGCCAGCAGCTCCTCGGGACTAGCGGGAGTAGGTGAGCAGTTCTTC. Translating it yields CASSSSGLAGVGEQFF.

The chain carries TRBV28 and TRBJ1-5; D remains unclear. The CDR3 covers 15 residues. The germline CDR1 and CDR2 sequences are MDHEN and SYDVKM. V was clipped by 5 bases and J by 10 bases, with 21 bases between them. CDR3: CASSALVGVSSPQHF. CDR3 in DNA: TGTGCCAGCAGTGCTCTGGTTGGGGTGTCAAGTCCCCAGCATTTT.

The chain uses TRBV15 and TRBJ1-5; D is ambiguous. Germline V gives CDR1 LNHNV, CDR2 YYDKDF (reference sequence). The germline V and J ends were trimmed by 1 base and 4 bases, with 5 bases remaining between them. This CDR3 contains 13 residues. CDR3 region: CATSRGPNQPQHF. The CDR3 nucleotides read TGTGCCACCAGCAGAGGTCCAAATCAGCCCCAGCATTTT.

The rearrangement joins TRBV11-2 to TRBJ2-6; D is ambiguous. In germline, CDR1 is SGHAT, CDR2 FQNNGV. The CDR3 runs 15 residues. The V and J ends lost 6 bases and 0 bases respectively, with 9 bases between them. CDR3 sequence (DNA): TGTGCCAGCAGGGAACTCCGCTCTGGGGCCAACGTCCTGACTTTC. Translating gives CASRELRSGANVLTF.

V is TRBV12-3 or TRBV12-4 and J is TRBJ1-1; no clear D. This CDR3 comprises 13 residues. The V end lost 3 bases, the J end lost 6 bases, and 11 bases lay between the germline ends. The CDR3 reads CASSFFGRAEAFF. The CDR3 DNA reads TGTGCCAGCAGTTTTTTTGGGCGGGCTGAAGCTTTCTTT.

The V call is TRBV20-1, the J call TRBJ1-5, with D uncertain. V dropped 2 bases and J dropped 0 bases, with 8 bases sitting between them. CDR3 size: 14 residues. Germline V gene sequence: CDR1 DFQATT, CDR2 SNEGSKA (reference sequence). The CDR3 loop reads CSARHPYSNQPQHF. The CDR3 nucleotides read TGCAGTGCTAGACACCCATATAGCAATCAGCCCCAGCATTTT.

This chain uses TRBV24-1 with TRBJ1-1; 9 bases match TRBD1. With 4 bases clipped from V and 3 bases from J, the junction kept 5 bases outside the gene matches. The CDR3 has 15 amino acids. Germline CDR1 KGHDR, CDR2 SFDVKD. The CDR3 bases are TGTGCCACCAGTGACCCAACAGGGGGCCACACTGAAGCTTTCTTT. It specifies CATSDPTGGHTEAFF.

V and J are TRBV6-5 and TRBJ2-5; the match to TRBD2 covers 7 bases. The CDR3 consists of 13 residues. Germline values: CDR1 MNHEY, CDR2 SVGAGI. Trimming at V came to 5 bases and at J to 5 bases, leaving 5 bases not matched to a gene. This CDR3 is CASSRGVEETQYF. The CDR3 nucleotides are TGTGCCAGCAGTCGGGGGGTTGAGGAGACCCAGTACTTC.

The chain recombines TRBV9 with TRBJ2-2, with D possibly matching TRBD1 (6 bases). V lost 3 bases, J lost 4 bases, and 10 bases lay in between. The length of the CDR3 is 14 residues. Germline V gene sequence: CDR1 SGDLS, CDR2 YYNGEE. DNA of the CDR3: TGTGCCAGCAGCGCCCAGGGGAGCACCGGGGAGCTGTTTTTT. Translated: CASSAQGSTGELFF.

The sample holds one count of this clonotype. The J gene is TRBJ1-2, the V gene TRBV6-5, with D perhaps matching TRBD1 (5 bases). The CDR3 spans 13 residues. CDR1 is MNHEY, CDR2 SVGAGI, per germline. V dropped 5 bases and J dropped 8 bases, with 15 bases sitting between them. DNA for the CDR3: TGTGCCAGCAGTCGGACCCAGGGTCGGGGCTACACCTTC. Protein: CASSRTQGRGYTF.

The chain couples TRBV13 to TRBJ2-7, with 12 bases matching TRBD2. Trimming removed 4 bases from V and 3 bases from J; junction bases left unmatched: 10. Germline CDR1 is PRHDT and CDR2 is FYEKMQ (reference sequence). This CDR3 is 17 amino acids long. The CDR3 nucleotides are TGTGCCAGCAGCTCCCGACTAGCGGGAGCGTCCCGCTACGAGCAGTACTTC. Its translation: CASSSRLAGASRYEQYF.

The chain links TRBV20-1 to TRBJ2-3; 7 bases fit TRBD2. Germline assignment: CDR1 DFQATT and CDR2 SNEGSKA (reference sequence). The J segment lost 4 bases and the V segment lost 2 bases, leaving 12 bases of the junction unmatched. The CDR3 has 16 residues. Here the CDR3 reads CSARIPNGGIPDTQYF. CDR3 bases: TGCAGTGCTAGAATTCCGAACGGGGGGATTCCAGATACGCAGTATTTT.

The V call is TRBV2, the J call TRBJ2-3; maybe TRBD2 (5 bases). The germline CDR1 and CDR2 sequences are SNHLY and FYNNEI. This CDR3 spans 18 amino acids. Trimming pared 2 bases from V and 6 bases from J, leaving 24 bases between. CDR3 sequence (DNA): TGTGCCAGCAGTGAAAGGGTTCCCGGGATACTTCTCGGGGATACGCAGTATTTT. Residues: CASSERVPGILLGDTQYF. The full variable domain, rest sourced from reference TRBV2 and TRBJ2-3, is EPEVTQTPSHQVTQMGQEVILRCVPISNHLYFYWYRQILGQKVEFLVSFYNNEISEKSEIFDDQFSVERPDGSNFTLKIRSTKLEDSAMYFCASSERVPGILLGDTQYFGPGTRLTVL.

The V and J genes are TRBV5-1 and TRBJ2-1; D is undetermined. This CDR3 has 13 residues. Germline values: CDR1 SGHRS, CDR2 YFSETQ. The V end lost 0 bases, the J end lost 8 bases, and 9 bases lay between the germline ends. CDR3 nucleotides: TGCGCCAGCAGCTTGGGCCGGACCGATGAGCAGTTCTTC. Its translation is CASSLGRTDEQFF. The full variable domain, with the rest looked up from reference TRBV5-1 and TRBJ2-1, is KAGVTQTPRYLIKTRGQQVTLSCSPISGHRSVSWYQQTPGQGLQFLFEYFSETQRNKGNFPGRFSGRQFSNSRSEMNVSTLELGDSALYLCASSLGRTDEQFFGPGTRLTVL.

This rearrangement joins TRBV28 to TRBJ2-7; 12 bases agree with TRBD2. CDR1 and CDR2 from the germline V gene are MDHEN and SYDVKM. The CDR3 spans 14 residues. J gave up 3 bases and V 5 bases, and 2 bases lay outside the gene matches. The CDR3 spells CASSTSGRNYEQYF. CDR3 bases: TGTGCCAGCAGTACTAGCGGGAGGAACTACGAGCAGTACTTC.

The V and J genes are TRBV29-1 and TRBJ2-1; D unclear. The CDR3 has 14 amino acids. CDR1 and CDR2 (germline): SQVTM, ANQGSEA. Trimming pared 6 bases from V and 4 bases from J, leaving 16 bases between. In nucleotides, the CDR3 is TGCAGCGTGGCAACAAAGGCAGGTTACAATGAGCAGTTCTTC. This codes for CSVATKAGYNEQFF.

The V and J genes are TRBV11-1 and TRBJ2-2; 11 bases are shared with TRBD2. With 6 bases clipped from V and 3 bases from J, the junction kept 6 bases outside the gene matches. Germline V CDR1 and CDR2: SGHAT, FQDESV (reference sequence). The CDR3 has 16 residues. CDR3 region: CASSRTGLADTGELFF. The CDR3 DNA reads TGTGCCAGCAGTCGAACGGGACTAGCGGACACCGGGGAGCTGTTTTTT.